Listed below are T cell receptor beta chains from one sample, sequenced in a study of blood T cells in healthy people across ages. MiXCR, applied by TCRdb to the 5' RACE reads, yields one record per CDR3 protein. This table has about 900,000 distinct CDR3 sequences, less than 80% appearing once. Sequenced input: blood. These receptors were collected from a man younger than 40 in good health. Each CDR3 is given with its conserved first and last residue. Fields, in order: clone size, CDR3 length, D gene, V gene, J gene, CDR3 protein, CDR3 DNA. A D gene is named only where the DNA matches it firmly. The listing skips clone size in some rows; elsewhere it reads once, few, many or a size class.

.	16	TRBD2	TRBV7-2	TRBJ2-3	CASSPLAGGTTDTQYF	TGTGCCAGCAGCCCCTTAGCGGGGGGGACTACAGATACGCAGTATTTT
.	13	TRBD2	TRBV9	TRBJ2-1	CASSRLAWHEQFF	TGTGCCAGCAGCAGACTAGCGTGGCATGAGCAGTTCTTC
.	13	.	TRBV29-1	TRBJ1-1	CSAKEQGPTEAFF	TGCAGCGCTAAAGAACAGGGACCCACTGAAGCTTTCTTT
many	14	.	TRBV7-2	TRBJ2-3	CASSLGGRTDTQYF	TGTGCCAGCAGCCTAGGGGGGAGGACAGATACGCAGTATTTT
.	19	.	TRBV27	TRBJ2-3	CASKQRWFGGPLGTDTQYF	TGTGCCAGCAAGCAACGGTGGTTCGGGGGGCCACTTGGGACAGATACGCAGTATTTT
.	14	TRBD2	TRBV20-1	TRBJ2-5	CSASSGGKRNEQYF	TGCAGTGCTAGTAGCGGGGGGAAGCGCAATGAGCAGTACTTC
.	16	TRBD2	TRBV9	TRBJ2-3	CASSVGTSRTTDTQYF	TGTGCCAGCAGCGTAGGGACTAGTAGGACCACAGATACGCAGTATTTT
few	13	.	TRBV24-1	TRBJ1-2	CATSDEWDTLYTF	TGTGCCACCAGTGATGAGTGGGACACCCTCTACACCTTC
few	14	TRBD1	TRBV12-3/TRBV12-4	TRBJ1-1	CASTPGQGVTEAFF	TGTGCCAGCACTCCCGGACAGGGTGTCACTGAAGCTTTCTTT
.	16	TRBD2	TRBV29-1	TRBJ2-1	CSAIGLAGGRYNEQFF	TGCAGCGCCATAGGGCTAGCGGGGGGGCGGTACAATGAGCAGTTCTTC
.	15	.	TRBV7-2	TRBJ2-7	CASSFDLLSSYEQYF	TGTGCCAGCAGCTTTGATCTCCTTTCCTCCTACGAGCAGTACTTC
.	16	.	TRBV7-3	TRBJ2-1	CASSSSGGLSYNEQFF	TGTGCCAGCAGTTCTTCAGGGGGGCTATCCTACAATGAGCAGTTCTTC
few	14	.	TRBV7-2	TRBJ2-7	CASSLNGNSYEQYF	TGTGCCAGCAGTTTAAACGGAAACTCCTACGAGCAGTACTTC
.	14	TRBD1	TRBV20-1	TRBJ2-1	CSALRDRDRNEQFF	TGCAGTGCTCTCCGGGACAGGGATCGGAATGAGCAGTTCTTC
few	16	TRBD2	TRBV3-1	TRBJ2-1	CASSATQAGVYNEQFF	TGTGCCAGCAGTGCAACTCAAGCGGGGGTCTACAATGAGCAGTTCTTC
.	15	.	TRBV7-3	TRBJ2-5	CASSLNWGPRQTQYF	TGTGCCAGCAGCCTTAATTGGGGTCCTCGGCAGACCCAGTACTTC
.	19	TRBD2	TRBV28	TRBJ2-7	CASSSGLAGEIEIIYEQYF	TGTGCCAGCAGTTCGGGACTAGCGGGGGAAATAGAGATTATCTACGAGCAGTACTTC
.	19	TRBD2	TRBV14	TRBJ2-3	CASSQLTSGGEELTDTQYF	TGTGCCAGCAGCCAACTGACTAGCGGGGGAGAGGAACTCACAGATACGCAGTATTTT
.	14	TRBD1	TRBV15	TRBJ1-2	CATSDGQGTYGYTF	TGTGCCACCAGCGATGGACAGGGAACTTATGGCTACACCTTC
once	18	.	TRBV4-3	TRBJ2-6	CASSRSAGWGSGANVLTF	TGCGCCAGCAGCCGATCGGCCGGATGGGGCTCTGGGGCCAACGTCCTGACTTTC
.	12	.	TRBV27	TRBJ2-1	CASTYGGNEQFF	TGTGCCAGCACCTACGGGGGTAATGAGCAGTTCTTC
.	15	TRBD1	TRBV9	TRBJ2-5	CASSVDGTDQETQYF	TGTGCCAGCAGCGTAGACGGGACAGACCAAGAGACCCAGTACTTC
.	14	.	TRBV28	TRBJ2-7	CASSLFPDSREQYF	TGTGCCAGCAGTTTATTCCCGGACAGCCGCGAGCAGTACTTC
.	18	.	TRBV7-2	TRBJ1-6	CASSLTGSSIAYNSPLHF	TGTGCCAGCAGCCTAACAGGGTCTTCCATCGCCTATAATTCACCCCTCCACTTT
.	16	TRBD2	TRBV24-1	TRBJ2-3	CATSDFLAGGTDTQYF	TGTGCCACCAGTGATTTCCTAGCGGGAGGAACAGATACGCAGTATTTT
.	17	.	TRBV7-3	TRBJ2-3	CASSPGSGGISTDTQYF	TGTGCCAGCAGCCCCGGGAGTGGGGGAATCAGCACAGATACGCAGTATTTT
.	11	.	TRBV12-5	TRBJ2-5	CASARTETQYF	TGTGCTAGTGCTCGAACGGAGACCCAGTACTTC
few	14	.	TRBV5-1	TRBJ2-1	CASSLVSRDNEQFF	TGCGCCAGCAGCTTGGTTAGCAGGGACAATGAGCAGTTCTTC
.	12	.	TRBV25-1	TRBJ2-7	CASNRDPYEQYF	TGTGCCAGCAACAGGGACCCCTACGAGCAGTACTTC
.	15	TRBD2	TRBV5-1	TRBJ2-3	CASSYGGGLTDTQYF	TGCGCCAGCAGCTACGGCGGGGGGCTCACAGATACGCAGTATTTT
.	12	.	TRBV6-2/TRBV6-3	TRBJ2-7	CASRGHSYEQYF	TGTGCCAGTAGGGGACACAGCTACGAGCAGTACTTC
few	15	.	TRBV7-9	TRBJ1-2	CASSLLPTDGYGYTF	TGTGCCAGCAGCTTACTCCCGACCGATGGCTATGGCTACACCTTC
.	13	TRBD1	TRBV10-3	TRBJ2-7	CAILGDRDYEQYF	TGTGCCATCTTGGGGGACAGGGACTACGAGCAGTACTTC
.	17	TRBD2	TRBV29-1	TRBJ2-5	CSALSPGLAGALETQYF	TGCAGCGCCTTGTCCCCGGGACTAGCGGGGGCGTTGGAGACCCAGTACTTC
.	17	.	TRBV18	TRBJ2-3	CASSPMLAQPGTDTQYF	TGTGCCAGCTCACCAATGCTAGCCCAACCTGGCACAGATACGCAGTATTTT
.	14	.	TRBV4-2	TRBJ1-4	CASSQGAGNEKLFF	TGTGCCAGCAGCCAAGGGGCCGGTAATGAAAAACTGTTTTTT
.	16	TRBD1	TRBV5-1	TRBJ2-3	CASSLGDRGRTDTQYF	TGCGCCAGCAGCTTGGGGGACAGGGGAAGGACAGATACGCAGTATTTT